This T cell receptor (beta chain) was captured by sequencing in a study of vaccination and CD4 T cells after COVID-19. Background on the study: Two of the convalescents were Hispanic, and the group consisted of six males and four females.

Treatment denoted: approximately 9-day PBMC culture with coronavirus spike peptide pools or control peptides (ViraFEST assay). For ViraFEST, peptide pools expanded antigen-specific T cells, after which the TCRs were sequenced. The CDR3 is 15 residues long. Germline CDR1 and CDR2: DFQATT and SNEGSKA (reference sequence). The ends were cut back, 2 bases at V and 1 base at J, with 12 bases in the middle. Cultured CD4+ T cell DNA underwent sequencing with the Oncomine TCR Beta short-read assay. A single record per CDR3 protein comes from TCRdb applying MiXCR to the PCR reads. The sample consists of 11,000 or so distinct CDR3 sequences, about 82% of them appearing once. Points from the study as a whole: The authors identified 304 of 307 vaccine-specific clones in convalescent patients as spike mono-reactive.

This clonotype was detected only a few times. Its antigen is as yet unknown. This TCR came from a human donor who had recovered from COVID-19. The V gene is TRBV20-1, the J gene TRBJ1-5; tentative D call: TRBD1 (6 bases). The sample taken for sequencing was CD4+ T cells from blood, cultured in vitro. The CDR3 nucleotides read TGCAGTGCTAGATCAGGGGCTCGCAGCAATCAGCCCCAGCATTTT. Amino acids: CSARSGARSNQPQHF.